This is a list of T cell receptor beta chains from one sample in a study of cytomegalovirus exposure and HLA in healthy donors. Profiled with immunoSEQ multiplex PCR; TCRdb holds only in-frame clones, not every one. The sample consists of roughly 190,000 clones, around 78% of them appearing once. Sequences were obtained from PBMCs. Receptors originate from a young woman in good health and CMV-seropositive. Each CDR3 is given with its conserved first and last residue. Each record gives: J gene, D gene, V gene, clone size, CDR3 length, CDR3 protein, CDR3 DNA. D genes are given only for firm matches. The size entry is marked missing in some rows and otherwise reads once, few, many or a size class.

>TRBJ2-7|TRBD2|TRBV5-1|-|16
CASSLARGGAFYEQYF
TGCGCCAGCAGCTTAGCCCGCGGGGGGGCGTTTTACGAGCAGTACTTC
>TRBJ1-2|-|TRBV5-4|-|14
CASSLRQDGYGYTF
TGTGCCAGCAGTTTACGACAGGACGGCTATGGCTACACCTTC
>TRBJ1-1|-|TRBV7-2|-|16
CASSLRVLTGNTEAFF
TGTGCCAGCAGCTTAAGGGTCCTAACAGGGAACACTGAAGCTTTCTTT
>TRBJ1-4|TRBD1|TRBV9|-|17
CASSPHRGRISNEKLFF
TGTGCCAGCAGCCCTCACAGGGGGCGGATCTCTAATGAAAAACTGTTTTTT
>TRBJ2-7|TRBD1|TRBV28|few|15
CASSLGGTGTHEQYF
TGTGCCAGCAGTTTAGGCGGGACAGGGACCCACGAGCAGTACTTC
>TRBJ2-5|TRBD1|TRBV19|-|15
CASSALTGGGETQYF
TGTGCCAGTAGTGCCTTGACAGGGGGCGGAGAGACCCAGTACTTC
>TRBJ2-7|TRBD2|TRBV13|-|15
CASSYWRGSSYEQYF
TGTGCCAGCAGTTATTGGCGGGGGTCCTCCTACGAGCAGTACTTC
>TRBJ1-6|-|TRBV7-2|-|13
CASSLDRNSPLHF
TGTGCCAGCAGCTTGGACAGAAATTCACCCCTCCACTTT
>TRBJ2-7|-|TRBV19|-|14
CASSMSAGSYEQYF
TGTGCCAGTAGTATGTCGGCAGGTTCCTACGAGCAGTACTTC
>TRBJ2-5|-|TRBV9|few|14
CASSPWTDQETQYF
TGTGCCAGCAGCCCATGGACAGATCAAGAGACCCAGTACTTC
>TRBJ1-2|TRBD1|TRBV7-2|-|13
CASSPITGDGYTF
TGTGCCAGCAGCCCCATTACAGGGGATGGCTACACCTTC
>TRBJ1-5|-|TRBV6-5|-|12
CASRSLNQPQHF
TGTGCCAGCAGATCCCTTAATCAGCCCCAGCATTTT
>TRBJ2-7|-|TRBV9|-|14
CASSVGSGSYEQYF
TGTGCCAGCAGCGTAGGGAGCGGATCCTACGAGCAGTACTTC
>TRBJ2-7|TRBD1|TRBV7-2|-|13
CASTPQGGAEQYF
TGTGCCAGCACCCCACAGGGGGGCGCCGAGCAGTACTTC
>TRBJ2-5|TRBD2|TRBV29-1|once|13
CSGMTSGGETQYF
TGCAGCGGGATGACTAGCGGGGGGGAGACCCAGTACTTC
>TRBJ1-4|-|TRBV5-6|-|14
CASSFRLGEEKLFF
TGTGCCAGCAGCTTTCGATTGGGAGAGGAAAAACTGTTTTTT
>TRBJ1-2|TRBD1|TRBV6-1|-|14
CASSLSGTGYGYTF
TGTGCCAGCAGTTTAAGCGGGACAGGGTATGGCTACACCTTC
>TRBJ2-1|-|TRBV5-4|-|13
CASSLGQLNEQFF
TGTGCCAGCAGCTTGGGACAGCTTAATGAGCAGTTCTTC
>TRBJ2-7|TRBD1|TRBV5-1|few|14
CASRPGTANYEQYF
TGCGCCAGCAGGCCGGGGACAGCGAACTACGAGCAGTACTTC
>TRBJ2-1|-|TRBV29-1|-|14
CSVEPGGYYNEQFF
TGCAGCGTTGAGCCGGGGGGCTACTACAATGAGCAGTTCTTC
>TRBJ1-3|TRBD1|TRBV7-2|-|15
CASSLERGQGNTIYF
TGTGCCAGCAGCTTAGAGAGGGGGCAAGGAAACACCATATATTTT
>TRBJ2-1|-|TRBV7-8|-|13
CASSLSYGNEQFF
TGTGCCAGCAGCTTATCCTACGGGAATGAGCAGTTCTTC
>TRBJ2-2|TRBD1|TRBV10-2|few|14
CASMDRIKTGELFF
TGCGCCAGCATGGACAGGATTAAAACCGGGGAGCTGTTTTTT
>TRBJ2-1|TRBD1|TRBV6-6|-|16
CASSTQGQGSYNEQFF
TGTGCCAGCAGTACTCAAGGACAGGGGTCGTACAATGAGCAGTTCTTC
>TRBJ1-1|-|TRBV30|-|13
CAWSPEMNTEAFF
TGTGCCTGGAGTCCGGAGATGAACACTGAAGCTTTCTTT
>TRBJ2-1|TRBD2|TRBV5-4|once|14
CASSFREVSDEQFF
TGTGCCAGCAGCTTCCGGGAGGTCAGCGATGAGCAGTTCTTC
>TRBJ2-3|TRBD2|TRBV7-9|few|17
CASSSRTSGRLTDTQYF
TGTGCCAGCAGCTCCAGGACTAGCGGGAGATTAACAGATACGCAGTATTTT
>TRBJ1-5|-|TRBV5-4|once|15
CASSFGGSRNQPQHF
TGTGCCAGCAGCTTCGGGGGATCTCGCAATCAGCCCCAGCATTTT
>TRBJ2-1|-|TRBV7-9|-|11
CASSGLNEQFF
TGTGCCAGCAGCGGGCTCAATGAGCAGTTCTTC
>TRBJ2-1|TRBD2|TRBV19|-|13
CASSTQLAGEQFF
TGTGCCAGTAGTACCCAACTAGCGGGGGAGCAGTTCTTC
>TRBJ1-4|-|TRBV5-1|-|15
CASSSQTATNEKLFF
TGCGCCAGCAGCTCGCAGACTGCAACTAATGAAAAACTGTTTTTT
>TRBJ2-3|-|TRBV7-7|-|16
CASSKDLGLGGDTQYF
TGTGCCAGCAGCAAGGACCTGGGACTGGGCGGAGATACGCAGTATTTT
>TRBJ2-7|TRBD1|TRBV5-1|-|15
CASSLSGTGGYEQYF
TGCGCCAGCAGCTTGTCCGGGACAGGGGGCTACGAGCAGTACTTC
>TRBJ1-1|TRBD1|TRBV7-7|-|13
CASSLDRGTEAFF
TGTGCCAGCAGCTTGGACAGGGGCACTGAAGCTTTCTTT
>TRBJ1-1|TRBD1|TRBV7-8|-|14
CASSPNRGMTEAFF
TGTGCCAGCAGCCCGAACAGGGGAATGACTGAAGCTTTCTTT
>TRBJ2-1|-|TRBV15|-|12
CATRAGAPEQFF
TGTGCCACCAGGGCGGGGGCCCCCGAGCAGTTCTTC